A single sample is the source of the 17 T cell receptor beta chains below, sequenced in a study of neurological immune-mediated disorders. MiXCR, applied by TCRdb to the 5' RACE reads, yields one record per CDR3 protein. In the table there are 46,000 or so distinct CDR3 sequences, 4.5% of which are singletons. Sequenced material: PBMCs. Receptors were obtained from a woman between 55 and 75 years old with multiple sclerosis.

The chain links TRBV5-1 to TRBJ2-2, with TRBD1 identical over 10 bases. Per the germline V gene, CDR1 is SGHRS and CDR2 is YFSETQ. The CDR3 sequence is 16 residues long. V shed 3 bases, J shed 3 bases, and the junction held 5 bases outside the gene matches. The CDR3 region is CASSSGQGLYTGELFF. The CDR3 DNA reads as TGCGCCAGCAGCTCGGGACAGGGGCTGTACACCGGGGAGCTGTTTTTT.

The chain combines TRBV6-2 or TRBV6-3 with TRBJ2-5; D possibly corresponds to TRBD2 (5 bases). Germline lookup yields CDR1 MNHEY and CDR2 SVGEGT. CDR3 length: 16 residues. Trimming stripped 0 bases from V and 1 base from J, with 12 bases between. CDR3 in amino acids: CASSYSRATSQETQYF. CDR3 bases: TGTGCCAGCAGTTACTCGAGGGCCACTTCCCAAGAGACCCAGTACTTC.

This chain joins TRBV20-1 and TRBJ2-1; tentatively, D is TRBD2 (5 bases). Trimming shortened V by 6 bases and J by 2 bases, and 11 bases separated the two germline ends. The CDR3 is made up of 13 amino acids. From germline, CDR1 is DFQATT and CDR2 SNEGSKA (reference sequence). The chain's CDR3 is CSAFAGTYNEQFF. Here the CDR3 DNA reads TGCAGTGCATTTGCGGGCACCTACAATGAGCAGTTCTTC.

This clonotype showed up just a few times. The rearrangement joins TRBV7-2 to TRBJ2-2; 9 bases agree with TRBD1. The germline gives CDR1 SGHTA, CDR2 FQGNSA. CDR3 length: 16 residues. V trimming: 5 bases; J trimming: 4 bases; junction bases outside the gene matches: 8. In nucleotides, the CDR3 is TGTGCCAGCAGCATAAGACAGGGGGGTAGCACCGGGGAGCTGTTTTTT. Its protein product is CASSIRQGGSTGELFF.

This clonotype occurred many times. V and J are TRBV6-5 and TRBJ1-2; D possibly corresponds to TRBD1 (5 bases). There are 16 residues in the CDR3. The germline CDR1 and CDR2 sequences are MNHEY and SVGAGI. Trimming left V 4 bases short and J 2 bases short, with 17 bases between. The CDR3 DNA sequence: TGTGCCAGCAGTTCTGGAAGGGACGGGGGGAACTATGGCTACACCTTC. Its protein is CASSSGRDGGNYGYTF.

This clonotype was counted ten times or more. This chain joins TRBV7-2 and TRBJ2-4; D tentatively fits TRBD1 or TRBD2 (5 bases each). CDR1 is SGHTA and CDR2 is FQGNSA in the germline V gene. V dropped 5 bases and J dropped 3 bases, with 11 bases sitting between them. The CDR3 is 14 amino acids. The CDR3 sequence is CASSGGGGKNIQYF. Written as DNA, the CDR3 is TGTGCCAGCAGCGGTGGGGGTGGCAAAAACATTCAGTACTTC. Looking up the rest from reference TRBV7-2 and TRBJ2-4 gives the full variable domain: GAGVSQSPSNKVTEKGKDVELRCDPISGHTALYWYRQSLGQGLEFLIYFQGNSAPDKSGLPSDRFSAERTGGSVSTLTIQRTQQEDSAVYLCASSGGGGKNIQYFGAGTRLSVL.

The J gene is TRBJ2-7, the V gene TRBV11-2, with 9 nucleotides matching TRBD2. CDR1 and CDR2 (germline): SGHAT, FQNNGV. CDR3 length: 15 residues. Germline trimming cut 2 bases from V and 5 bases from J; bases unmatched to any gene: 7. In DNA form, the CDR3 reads TGTGCCAGCAGCTTACCGGGACTAGCTGGCCACGAGCAGTACGTC. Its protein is CASSLPGLAGHEQYV.

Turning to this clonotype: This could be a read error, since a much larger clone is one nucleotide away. As DNA, the CDR3 is TGTGCCATCAGTCGGGACACCAATCAGCCCCAGAATTTT. Its translation: CAISRDTNQPQNF. V is TRBV10-3 and J is TRBJ1-5; a possible D gene is TRBD1 (6 bases). Germline V lookup: CDR1 ENHRY, CDR2 SYGVKD. The CDR3 consists of 13 residues.

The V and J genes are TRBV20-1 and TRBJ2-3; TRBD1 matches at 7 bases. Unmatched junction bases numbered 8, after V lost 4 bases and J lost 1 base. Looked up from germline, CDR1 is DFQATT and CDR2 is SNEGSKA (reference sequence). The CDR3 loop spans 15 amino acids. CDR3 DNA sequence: TGCAGTGCTACCCGGGACAGTTCGGGCACAGATACGCAGTATTTT. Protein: CSATRDSSGTDTQYF.

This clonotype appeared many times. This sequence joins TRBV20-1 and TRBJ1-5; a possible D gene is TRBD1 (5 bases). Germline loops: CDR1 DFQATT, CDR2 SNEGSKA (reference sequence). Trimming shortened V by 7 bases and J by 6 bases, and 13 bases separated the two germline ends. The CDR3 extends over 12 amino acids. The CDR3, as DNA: TGCAGTGTAATCGGCAGGGCTCAGCCCCAGCATTTT. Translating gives CSVIGRAQPQHF.

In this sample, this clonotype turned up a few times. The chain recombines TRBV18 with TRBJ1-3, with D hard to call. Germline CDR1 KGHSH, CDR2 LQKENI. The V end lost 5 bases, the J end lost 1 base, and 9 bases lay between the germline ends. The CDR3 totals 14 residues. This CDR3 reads CASSIPESGNTIYF. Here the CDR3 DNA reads TGTGCCAGCTCAATTCCAGAATCTGGAAACACCATATATTTT.

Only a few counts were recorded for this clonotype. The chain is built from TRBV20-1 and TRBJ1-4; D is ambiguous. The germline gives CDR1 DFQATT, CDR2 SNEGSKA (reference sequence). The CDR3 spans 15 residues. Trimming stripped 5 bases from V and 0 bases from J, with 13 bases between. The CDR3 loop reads CSASPLGSTNEKLFF. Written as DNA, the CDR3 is TGCAGTGCTTCCCCCTTGGGTTCAACTAATGAAAAACTGTTTTTT.

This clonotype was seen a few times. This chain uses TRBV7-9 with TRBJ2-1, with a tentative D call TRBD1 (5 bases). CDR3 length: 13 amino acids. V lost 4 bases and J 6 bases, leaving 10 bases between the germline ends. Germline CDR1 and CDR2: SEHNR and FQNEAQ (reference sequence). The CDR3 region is CASSSETVNEQFF. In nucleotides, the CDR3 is TGTGCCAGCAGCTCCGAGACAGTCAATGAGCAGTTCTTC.

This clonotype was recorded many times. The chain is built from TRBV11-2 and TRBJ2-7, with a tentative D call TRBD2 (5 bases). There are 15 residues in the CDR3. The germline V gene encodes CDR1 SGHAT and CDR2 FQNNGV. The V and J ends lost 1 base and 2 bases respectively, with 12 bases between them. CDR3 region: CASSLGLRTPYEQYF. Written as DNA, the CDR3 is TGTGCCAGCAGCTTAGGGCTTAGGACTCCCTACGAGCAGTACTTC.

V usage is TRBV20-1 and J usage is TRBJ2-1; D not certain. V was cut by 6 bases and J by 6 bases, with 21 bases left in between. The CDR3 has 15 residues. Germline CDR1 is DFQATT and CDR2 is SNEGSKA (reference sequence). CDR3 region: CSADPRRGRVNEQFF. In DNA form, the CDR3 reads TGCAGTGCAGACCCCCGGAGAGGTCGGGTCAATGAGCAGTTCTTC.

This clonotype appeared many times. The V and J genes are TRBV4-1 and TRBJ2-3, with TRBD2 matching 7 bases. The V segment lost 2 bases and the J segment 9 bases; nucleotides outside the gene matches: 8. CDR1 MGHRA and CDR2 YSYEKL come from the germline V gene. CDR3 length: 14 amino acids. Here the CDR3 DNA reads TGCGCCAGCAGCCAACCTCTACTAGCGAACACGCAGTATTTT. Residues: CASSQPLLANTQYF.

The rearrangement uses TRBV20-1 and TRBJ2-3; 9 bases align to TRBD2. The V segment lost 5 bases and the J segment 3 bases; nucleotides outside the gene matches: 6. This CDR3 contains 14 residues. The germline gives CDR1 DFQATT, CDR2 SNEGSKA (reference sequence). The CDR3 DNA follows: TGCAGTGCTCACCTTAGCGGGAGAACAGATACGCAGTATTTT. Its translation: CSAHLSGRTDTQYF.